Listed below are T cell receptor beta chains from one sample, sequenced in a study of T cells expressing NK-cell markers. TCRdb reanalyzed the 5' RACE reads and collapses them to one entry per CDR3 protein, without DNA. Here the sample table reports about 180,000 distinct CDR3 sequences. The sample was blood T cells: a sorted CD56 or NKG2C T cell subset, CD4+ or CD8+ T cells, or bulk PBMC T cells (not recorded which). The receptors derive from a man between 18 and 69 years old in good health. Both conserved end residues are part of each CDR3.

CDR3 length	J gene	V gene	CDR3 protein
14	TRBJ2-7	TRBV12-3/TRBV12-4	CASGGPDGGYEQYF
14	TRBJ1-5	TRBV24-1	CATADRGLGQPQHF
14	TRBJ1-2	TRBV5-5	CASSLVRINYGYTF
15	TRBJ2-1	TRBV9	CASSAGGRPGDEQFF
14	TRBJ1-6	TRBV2	CASRGWQNNSPLHF
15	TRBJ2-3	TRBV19	CASSRTASSTDTQYF
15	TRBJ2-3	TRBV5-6	CASSETDRVADTQYF
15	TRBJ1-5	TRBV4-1	CASSGHGGSNQPQHF
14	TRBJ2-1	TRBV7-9	CASTLGGGKVEQFF
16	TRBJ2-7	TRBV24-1	CATSEDPEQVLREQYF
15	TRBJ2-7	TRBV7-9	CASSLALARSYEQYF
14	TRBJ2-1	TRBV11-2	CASSPTGAYNEQFF
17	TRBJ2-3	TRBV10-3	CAISESQRTGDTDTQYF
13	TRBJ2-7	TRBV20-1	CSATSGGNYEQYF
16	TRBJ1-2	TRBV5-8	CASSADPGQGGYGYTF
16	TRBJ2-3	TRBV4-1	CASSPRLAGTLDTQYF
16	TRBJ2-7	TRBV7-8	CASSTGAGYNRYEQYF
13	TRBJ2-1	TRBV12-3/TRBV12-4	CACRKRGHHEQFF
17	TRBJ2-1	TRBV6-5	CASSLGLAGVTYNEQFF
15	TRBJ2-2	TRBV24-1	CATSDPGLNTGELFF
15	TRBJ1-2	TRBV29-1	CSVDRVSDRAIGYTF
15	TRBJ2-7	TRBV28	CASSSLDTSSYEQYF
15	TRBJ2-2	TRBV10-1	CARLAQGENTGELFF
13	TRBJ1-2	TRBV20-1	CSARGDTAYGYTF
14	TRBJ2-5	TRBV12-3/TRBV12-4	CASNLLGGVETQYF
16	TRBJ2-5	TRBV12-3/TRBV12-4	CASSFLGLAGGETQYF
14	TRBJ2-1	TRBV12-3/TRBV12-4	CASSFLQGGNEQFF
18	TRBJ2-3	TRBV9	CASSVGRDTLPFTDTQYF
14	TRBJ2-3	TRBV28	CASSLAGGPDTQYF
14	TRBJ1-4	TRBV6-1	CASSISGANEKLFF
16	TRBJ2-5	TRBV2	CASSEGVVKPQETQYF
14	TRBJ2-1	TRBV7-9	CASSSPRLDDEQFF
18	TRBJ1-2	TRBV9	CASSVGGQARLRIDGYTF
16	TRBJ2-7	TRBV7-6	CASSLSTSGRTYEQYF
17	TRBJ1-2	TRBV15	CATSRDLTAGENYGYTF
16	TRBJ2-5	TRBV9	CASSEGRGVGQETQYF
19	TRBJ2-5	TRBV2	CASSEPSGGRWGYQETQYF
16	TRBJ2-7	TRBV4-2	CASSPRTGDGSYEQYF
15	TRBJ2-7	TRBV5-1	CASSLVAGALGEQYF
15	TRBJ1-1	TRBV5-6	CASSFYYTGDTEAFF
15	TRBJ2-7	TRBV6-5	CASSYSLGIFYEQYF
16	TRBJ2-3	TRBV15	CATSRDLGGGTDTQYF
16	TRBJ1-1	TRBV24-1	CATSLGDRGGVTEAFF
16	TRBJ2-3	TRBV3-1	CASSPSFLPGTDTQYF
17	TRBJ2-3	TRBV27	CASSLDPAGGYTDTQYF